The 14 T cell receptor beta chains reported below all come from one sample, sequenced in a study of blood T cell repertoires in COVID-19. Sequencing was performed with immunoSEQ multiplex PCR; in TCRdb, only in-frame clones are kept and a portion is missing. The sample carries about 250,000 clones, approximately 81% recorded once. Sequenced: peripheral blood. These receptors were obtained from a woman aged 80 or older with acute or convalescent COVID-19.

This chain links TRBV27 with TRBJ1-1, with D possibly matching TRBD1 (6 bases). This CDR3 is built from 15 residues. In germline, CDR1 is MNHEY, CDR2 SMNVEV (reference sequence). V lost 5 bases and J 0 bases, leaving 13 bases between the germline ends. CDR3 coding DNA: TGTGCCAGCAGTGAATACACAGGGATGAACACTGAAGCTTTCTTT. Encoded protein: CASSEYTGMNTEAFF.

This sequence joins TRBV7-9 and TRBJ2-3; D is perhaps TRBD2 (6 bases). Trimming left V 3 bases short and J 0 bases short, with 10 bases between. There are 15 residues in the CDR3. Germline CDR1 SEHNR, CDR2 FQNEAQ (reference sequence). The CDR3 DNA reads TGTGCCAGCAGCTTCAGCGGGTTGAGCACAGATACGCAGTATTTT. Its translation is CASSFSGLSTDTQYF.

The gene calls are TRBV28 and TRBJ1-5; D is unclear. V was pared by 2 bases and J by 4 bases, with 12 bases between. Germline assignment: CDR1 MDHEN and CDR2 SYDVKM. The CDR3 covers 15 residues. The CDR3 DNA reads as TGTGCCAGCAGTTTAGAAGTAGGACTTAATCAGCCCCAGCATTTT. Protein sequence: CASSLEVGLNQPQHF.

This rearrangement joins TRBV25-1 to TRBJ2-5, with TRBD2 as a possible D gene (6 bases). With 8 bases removed from V and 3 bases from J, the gap between germline ends came to 16 bases. The V gene's germline CDR1 is MGHDK and CDR2 SYGVNS. This CDR3 has 14 amino acids. Here the CDR3 reads CASGLTWGEETQYF. CDR3 DNA sequence: TGTGCCAGCGGTCTGACCTGGGGGGAAGAGACCCAGTACTTC.

Comments on this clone: Other DNA sequences from this sample encode an identical CDR3 as well. The chain carries TRBV9 and TRBJ2-7; 10 bases agree with TRBD1. CDR1 SGDLS and CDR2 YYNGEE come from the germline V gene. V dropped 0 bases and J dropped 1; count of bases not matched to a gene: 1. This CDR3 is built from 15 residues. CDR3 amino acids: CASSVGQGASYEQYF. CDR3 nucleotides: TGTGCCAGCAGCGTAGGACAGGGGGCGTCCTACGAGCAGTACTTC. Combining the CDR3 with reference TRBV9 and TRBJ2-7 gives the whole variable domain DSGVTQTPKHLITATGQRVTLRCSPRSGDLSVYWYQQSLDQGLQFLIQYYNGEERAKGNILERFSAQQFPDLHSELNLSSLELGDSALYFCASSVGQGASYEQYFGPGTRLTVT.

In its sample, this clone was seen once. V and J are TRBV5-6 and TRBJ2-1; weak D call: TRBD1 (5 bases). Trimming removed 2 bases at V and 4 bases at J, with 7 bases between. This CDR3 contains 13 residues. Germline lookup yields CDR1 SGHDT and CDR2 YYEEEE. In DNA form, the CDR3 reads TGTGCCAGCAGCTTTGACAGATACAATGAGCAGTTCTTC. Its translation is CASSFDRYNEQFF.

The chain has TRBV2 and TRBJ1-1; 7 nucleotides line up with TRBD1. The CDR3 consists of 15 residues. With 4 bases clipped from V and 4 bases from J, the junction kept 9 bases outside the gene matches. The germline V gene encodes CDR1 SNHLY and CDR2 FYNNEI. The CDR3 DNA reads as TGTGCCAGCAGTGTGGAGGGGGCAGAGGTCACTGAAGCTTTCTTT. Amino acid sequence: CASSVEGAEVTEAFF.

V is TRBV7-9 and J is TRBJ1-6; 7 nucleotides align to TRBD1. V shed 3 bases, J shed 7 bases, and the junction held 9 bases outside the gene matches. This CDR3 comprises 16 residues. The V gene's germline CDR1 is SEHNR and CDR2 FQNEAQ (reference sequence). The CDR3: CASSFVQGSPNSPLHF. The CDR3 region has the DNA TGTGCCAGCAGCTTCGTACAGGGGTCGCCCAATTCACCCCTCCACTTT.

V gene TRBV6-5 combines with J gene TRBJ1-1; the D is unclear. Trimming cost V 6 bases and J 1 base, with 9 bases left between them. Germline V gene sequence: CDR1 MNHEY, CDR2 SVGAGI. This CDR3 region has 13 residues. The CDR3 DNA reads TGTGCCAGCAGCGAGGGTACGAACACTGAAGCTTTCTTT. Its translation is CASSEGTNTEAFF.

This chain joins TRBV14 and TRBJ2-6; 7 nucleotides line up with TRBD2. Germline lookup yields CDR1 SGHDN and CDR2 FVKESK. The CDR3 consists of 16 residues. V shed 5 bases, J shed 0 bases, and the junction held 4 bases outside the gene matches. Here the CDR3 DNA reads TGTGCCAGCAGCGGGGGGGTTAGCTCTGGGGCCAACGTCCTGACTTTC. This gives the protein CASSGGVSSGANVLTF.

The gene calls are TRBV15 and TRBJ2-2; 8 positions match TRBD1. CDR3 length: 15 amino acids. The V and J ends lost 5 bases and 5 bases, in that order; junction bases with no gene match: 7. From germline, CDR1 is LNHNV and CDR2 YYDKDF (reference sequence). CDR3 amino acids: CATSYQTGETGELFF. DNA for the CDR3: TGTGCCACCAGCTACCAGACAGGGGAGACCGGGGAGCTGTTTTTT.

The chain is built from TRBV20-1 and TRBJ2-1, with TRBD1 as a possible D gene (6 bases). The V and J ends lost 3 bases and 12 bases respectively, with 18 bases between them. This CDR3 spans 13 amino acids. Germline CDR1 DFQATT, CDR2 SNEGSKA (reference sequence). The CDR3 here is CSASNDRQGPQFF. The CDR3 DNA follows: TGCAGTGCTAGTAACGACAGGCAAGGACCGCAGTTCTTC.

This chain links TRBV15 with TRBJ2-7; no clear D gene. In germline, CDR1 is LNHNV, CDR2 YYDKDF (reference sequence). The CDR3 covers 12 residues. The germline V and J ends were trimmed by 0 bases and 8 bases, with 8 bases remaining between them. CDR3: CATSRDQLQQYF. As DNA, the CDR3 is TGTGCCACCAGCAGAGATCAACTACAGCAGTACTTC. The variable domain in full, completed from reference TRBV15 and TRBJ2-7, reads DAMVIQNPRYQVTQFGKPVTLSCSQTLNHNVMYWYQQKSSQAPKLLFHYYDKDFNNEADTPDNFQSRRPNTSFCFLDIRSPGLGDTAMYLCATSRDQLQQYFGPGTRLTVT.

The V and J genes are TRBV6-2 or TRBV6-3 and TRBJ2-3; TRBD2 agrees at 10 bases. Germline V gene lookup returns CDR1 MNHEY and CDR2 SVGEGT. The CDR3 contains 15 residues. With 2 bases clipped from V and 5 bases from J, the junction kept 4 bases outside the gene matches. The CDR3 region is CASSYGLAGVDTQYF. CDR3 sequence (DNA): TGTGCCAGCAGTTACGGGCTAGCGGGAGTAGATACGCAGTATTTT.